This T cell receptor beta chain was sequenced during a study of blood T cell repertoires in COVID-19. Germline V gives CDR1 SGHDT, CDR2 YYEEEE. The germline V and J ends were trimmed by 0 bases and 4 bases, with 11 bases remaining between them. CDR3 size: 15 residues. Generated by immunoSEQ multiplex PCR, the TCRdb table keeps only in-frame clones and is missing some. The sample records more than 200,000 clones, approximately 90% being singletons. Material: peripheral blood. The clonotype originates from a woman between 40 and 55 years old who had recovered from COVID-19. The V and J genes are TRBV5-6 and TRBJ1-5, with D possibly matching TRBD1 (6 bases). The CDR3 sequence is CASSLAGAGNQPQHF. In DNA, the CDR3 is TGTGCCAGCAGCTTGGCAGGGGCTGGAAATCAGCCCCAGCATTTT.